These 22 T cell receptor beta chains were sequenced from one sample in a study of blood T cell repertoires in COVID-19 (TCRdb year 2020). The library relied on the immunoSEQ multiplex PCR assay. Held by TCRdb, this immuneACCESS table contains in-frame sequences only and omits some clones. Under half of the omission traces to an unresolved V gene where checked; the cause of the rest is unknown. Here the sample has 150,000 to 200,000 clones; around 81% occur a single time. The ten top clones hold around 10% of the sample. The sequenced material came from peripheral blood. The source is a man aged 55 to 70 with active or convalescent COVID-19.

The chain carries TRBV2 and TRBJ1-6, with 7 nucleotides matching TRBD1. The CDR3 length is 13 residues. Germline CDR1 SNHLY, CDR2 FYNNEI. V was pared by 5 bases and J by 6 bases, with 1 base of the junction left unmatched. As DNA, the CDR3 is TGTGCCAGCAGTCCAGGGGGTAATTCACCCCTCCACTTT. It is translated as CASSPGGNSPLHF. Filled out from reference TRBV2 and TRBJ1-6, the complete variable domain reads EPEVTQTPSHQVTQMGQEVILRCVPISNHLYFYWYRQILGQKVEFLVSFYNNEISEKSEIFDDQFSVERPDGSNFTLKIRSTKLEDSAMYFCASSPGGNSPLHFGNGTRLTVT.

The chain combines TRBV7-9 with TRBJ2-3, with 11 bases matching TRBD2. V was pared by 2 bases and J by 0 bases, with 4 bases of the junction left unmatched. The CDR3 has 17 residues. Germline V gives CDR1 SEHNR, CDR2 FQNEAQ (reference sequence). In DNA form, the CDR3 reads TGTGCCAGCAGCTTAATGGGACTAGCGGCTAGCACAGATACGCAGTATTTT. As protein: CASSLMGLAASTDTQYF. Full variable domain (missing parts from reference TRBV7-9 and TRBJ2-3): DTGVSQNPRHKITKRGQNVTFRCDPISEHNRLYWYRQTLGQGPEFLTYFQNEAQLEKSRLLSDRFSAERPKGSFSTLEIQRTEQGDSAMYLCASSLMGLAASTDTQYFGPGTRLTVL.

This sequence joins TRBV6-5 and TRBJ1-6; 11 bases match TRBD1. J gave up 6 bases and V 2 bases, and 3 bases lay outside the gene matches. Per germline, CDR1 MNHEY and CDR2 SVGAGI. The CDR3 contains 16 residues. DNA for the CDR3: TGTGCCAGCAGTTACGGACAGGGGGCGCGTAATTCACCCCTCCACTTT. Its translation: CASSYGQGARNSPLHF.

The chain combines TRBV6-5 with TRBJ1-2; 10 bases line up with TRBD1. The CDR3 covers 15 residues. Unmatched junction bases numbered 9, after V lost 4 bases and J lost 7 bases. Germline V gives CDR1 MNHEY, CDR2 SVGAGI. The CDR3 nucleotides read TGTGCCAGCAGTTTATCCGGGACAGGGGTCTTTGGCTACACCTTC. This gives the protein CASSLSGTGVFGYTF.

The chain combines TRBV4-2 with TRBJ2-1; tentative D call: TRBD2 (7 bases). In germline, CDR1 is LGHNA, CDR2 YNFKEQ. The CDR3 is 16 amino acids. Trimming removed 4 bases at V and 4 bases at J, with 17 bases between. Here the CDR3 reads CASSRGGGGSYNEQFF. Here the CDR3 DNA reads TGTGCCAGCAGCCGCGGAGGGGGAGGGTCATACAATGAGCAGTTCTTC.

This sequence joins TRBV7-9 and TRBJ1-4, with TRBD1 as a possible D gene (5 bases). The CDR3 covers 15 residues. Germline assignment: CDR1 SEHNR and CDR2 FQNEAQ (reference sequence). V lost 3 bases to trimming and J lost 4 bases, with 12 bases between them. CDR3 nucleotide sequence: TGTGCCAGCAGCTTTTCAGGGTTTGGTAATGAAAAACTGTTTTTT. This sequence encodes CASSFSGFGNEKLFF.

The chain combines TRBV18 with TRBJ1-3; a weak D match, TRBD1 (5 bases). This CDR3 is built from 16 residues. V was trimmed by 1 base and J by 7 bases, leaving 17 bases between them. In germline, CDR1 is KGHSH, CDR2 LQKENI. The CDR3 loop is CASSPLRTPEMNTIYF. Here the CDR3 DNA reads TGTGCCAGCTCACCACTTCGGACACCAGAGATGAACACCATATATTTT.

The genes are TRBV5-1 and TRBJ1-5; 9 bases line up with TRBD1. Germline V gives CDR1 SGHRS, CDR2 YFSETQ. The trim removed 4 bases at V and 2 bases at J, leaving 7 bases unmatched. The CDR3 covers 16 residues. The CDR3 spells CASSPGTGNGNQPQHF. Written as DNA, the CDR3 is TGCGCCAGCAGCCCCGGGACAGGGAACGGCAATCAGCCCCAGCATTTT.

This clone appeared a few times. The chain combines TRBV11-3 with TRBJ1-1, with 7 bases identical to TRBD1. There are 13 residues in the CDR3. CDR1 is SGHNT, CDR2 YENEEA, per germline. V lost 5 bases, J lost 5 bases, and 5 bases stayed unmatched. Here the CDR3 reads CASSQQGLTEAFF. Written as DNA, the CDR3 is TGTGCCAGCAGCCAACAGGGGTTGACTGAAGCTTTCTTT.

V is TRBV6-5 and J is TRBJ2-7; 7 bases agree with TRBD1. Trimming removed 5 bases from V and 5 bases from J; junction bases left unmatched: 6. Germline CDR1 MNHEY, CDR2 SVGAGI. The CDR3 extends over 13 amino acids. The CDR3 coding sequence is TGTGCCAGCAGTCAGACAGGGATCCACGAGCAGTACTTC. Its protein is CASSQTGIHEQYF.

The chain is built from TRBV19 and TRBJ1-3; D is uncertain. The CDR3 covers 14 residues. CDR1 LNHDA and CDR2 SQIVND come from the germline V gene (reference sequence). V lost 3 bases and J 2 bases, leaving 8 bases between the germline ends. CDR3 sequence reads: CASSIGVAGNTIYF. CDR3 in DNA: TGTGCCAGTAGTATCGGGGTCGCTGGAAACACCATATATTTT. The variable domain in full, with the rest retrieved from reference TRBV19 and TRBJ1-3, is DGGITQSPKYLFRKEGQNVTLSCEQNLNHDAMYWYRQDPGQGLRLIYYSQIVNDFQKGDIAEGYSVSREKKESFPLTVTSAQKNPTAFYLCASSIGVAGNTIYFGEGSWLTVV.

V usage is TRBV19 and J usage is TRBJ1-2; D possibly corresponds to TRBD1 (5 bases). Germline V CDR1 and CDR2: LNHDA, SQIVND (reference sequence). This CDR3 comprises 14 residues. V dropped 3 bases and J dropped 6 bases, with 14 bases sitting between them. The CDR3 here is CASSILGPSNGYTF. Written as DNA, the CDR3 is TGTGCCAGTAGTATTTTGGGGCCATCCAATGGCTACACCTTC.

This clone was picked up one time. This rearrangement joins TRBV19 to TRBJ2-7, with 7 bases identical to TRBD1. Trimming removed 3 bases from V and 7 bases from J; junction bases left unmatched: 9. The CDR3 is made up of 14 amino acids. The germline V gene has CDR1 LNHDA and CDR2 SQIVND (reference sequence). In nucleotides, the CDR3 is TGTGCCAGTAGTATTGGCCAGGGGGTATCGGAGCAGTACTTC. Translating gives CASSIGQGVSEQYF.

The chain links TRBV27 to TRBJ2-7, with D possibly TRBD1 on 5 matching bases. Trimming took off 4 bases at V and 3 bases at J, with 16 bases between the two ends. Germline CDR1 is MNHEY and CDR2 is SMNVEV (reference sequence). The CDR3 contains 15 residues. The CDR3 DNA follows: TGTGCCAGCAGTTCCCAGTTAACAGGTCTCTACGAGCAGTACTTC. It specifies CASSSQLTGLYEQYF.

V is TRBV29-1 and J is TRBJ1-2; 8 bases fit TRBD1. CDR1 and CDR2 from the germline V gene are SQVTM and ANQGSEA. J gave up 2 bases and V 4 bases, and 3 bases lay outside the gene matches. The CDR3 totals 13 residues. CDR3 sequence: CSVVQGANYGYTF. In DNA, the CDR3 is TGCAGCGTTGTCCAGGGGGCGAACTATGGCTACACCTTC.

This clone was observed a handful of times. The rearrangement links TRBV5-6 to TRBJ1-5; a possible D gene is TRBD1 (6 bases). Per the germline V gene, CDR1 is SGHDT and CDR2 is YYEEEE. The CDR3 runs to 15 residues. V was cut by 0 bases and J by 7 bases, with 14 bases left in between. The CDR3 region is CASSLAGGRGQPQHF. CDR3 sequence (DNA): TGTGCCAGCAGCTTGGCCGGGGGGCGAGGGCAGCCCCAGCATTTT.

This sequence joins TRBV10-3 and TRBJ2-1; 7 nucleotides align to TRBD2. Germline CDR1 is ENHRY and CDR2 is SYGVKD. Losses at the gene ends were 8 bases for V and 1 base for J; bases not matched to a gene: 2. This CDR3 spans 13 amino acids. The CDR3: CAIGGGSYNEQFF. CDR3 nucleotides: TGTGCCATCGGGGGGGGTTCCTACAATGAGCAGTTCTTC.

This clone has only one observation. The chain joins TRBV12-3 or TRBV12-4 to TRBJ1-1; 7 nucleotides agree with TRBD1. The CDR3 runs to 12 residues. Germline trimming cut 6 bases from V and 7 bases from J; bases unmatched to any gene: 5. The CDR3 nucleotides read TGTGCCAGCAGCCCGACAGGGCGTGAAGCTTTCTTT. This sequence encodes CASSPTGREAFF.

The V and J genes are TRBV5-6 and TRBJ1-4; D unclear. Germline-derived CDR1 and CDR2 are SGHDT and YYEEEE. This CDR3 spans 14 amino acids. Trimming took off 5 bases at V and 0 bases at J, with 8 bases between the two ends. CDR3 DNA: TGTGCCAGCAGTCGTTTTGCAACTAATGAAAAACTGTTTTTT. Protein product: CASSRFATNEKLFF.

This chain joins TRBV19 and TRBJ2-1, with 8 bases lining up with TRBD2. This CDR3 comprises 15 residues. CDR1 and CDR2 (germline): LNHDA, SQIVND (reference sequence). The junction had 9 bases not matched to a gene; V was cut back by 2 bases and J by 9 bases. CDR3 sequence (DNA): TGTGCCAGTAGTATAATCGGGGGGGAGGTGGGTGAGCAGTTCTTC. Translation: CASSIIGGEVGEQFF.

The chain uses TRBV6-5 and TRBJ2-7, with 10 bases identical to TRBD1. J was trimmed by 1 base and V by 11 bases; bases with no gene match: 5. There are 13 residues in the CDR3. Germline V CDR1 and CDR2: MNHEY, SVGAGI. DNA for the CDR3: TGTGCCGGTCGACAGGGGGCTTCCTACGAGCAGTACTTC. It yields the protein CAGRQGASYEQYF.

The chain is built from TRBV15 and TRBJ2-7; TRBD1 aligns across 10 bases. The V gene's germline CDR1 is LNHNV and CDR2 YYDKDF (reference sequence). The J segment lost 2 bases and the V segment lost 1 base, leaving 2 bases of the junction unmatched. CDR3 length: 15 amino acids. CDR3 residues: CATSRAGTGAYEQYF. CDR3 in DNA: TGTGCCACCAGCAGAGCCGGGACAGGGGCCTACGAGCAGTACTTC.